The 15 T cell receptor beta chains given below trace back to one sample, sequenced in a study of T cell responses to AZD1222 COVID-19 vaccine. Sequencing was performed with immunoSEQ multiplex PCR; in TCRdb, only in-frame clones are kept and a portion is missing. Found here are 150,000 or so clones, approximately 89% of them singletons; the top ten hold approximately 4.8%. Sequences were derived from peripheral blood, sampled on day 0 of AZD1222 vaccination. The origin of the receptors is an adult in good health.

The V call is TRBV3-1 (or the pseudogene TRBV3-2), the J call TRBJ1-6, with D uncertain. The CDR3 extends over 15 amino acids. Germline V gives CDR1 LGHDT, CDR2 YNNKEL (reference sequence). V lost 1 base, J lost 6 bases, and 10 bases lay in between. In DNA, the CDR3 is TGTGCCAGCAGCCAAGTGATCGGAATTAATTCACCCCTCCACTTT. Amino acids: CASSQVIGINSPLHF.

This chain connects TRBV5-1 to TRBJ1-4, with 12 bases fitting TRBD1. V was pared by 5 bases and J by 7 bases, with 9 bases of the junction left unmatched. The CDR3 length is 16 residues. Germline lookup yields CDR1 SGHRS and CDR2 YFSETQ. The CDR3 bases are TGCGCCAGCAGTAGAATTCCGGGACAGGGGGCTGAAAAACTGTTTTTT. Its translation is CASSRIPGQGAEKLFF.

The chain links TRBV6-1 to TRBJ2-1; D perhaps matches TRBD1 (5 bases). This CDR3 comprises 14 residues. V was cut by 2 bases and J by 6 bases, with 11 bases left in between. Germline CDR1 is MNHNS and CDR2 is SASEGT. CDR3 protein: CASSEFSGSNEQFF. CDR3 sequence (DNA): TGTGCCAGCAGTGAATTCTCAGGGTCCAATGAGCAGTTCTTC.

The sample holds one count of this clone. The chain is built from TRBV19 and TRBJ1-6, with TRBD1 matching over 7 bases. Germline V lookup: CDR1 LNHDA, CDR2 SQIVND (reference sequence). CDR3 length: 15 amino acids. J was trimmed by 8 bases and V by 4 bases; bases with no gene match: 8. CDR3 DNA: TGTGCCAGTAGTAATAACAGGGGTCAGGATTCACCCCTCCACTTT. Translating it yields CASSNNRGQDSPLHF.

This chain joins TRBV5-4 and TRBJ2-3, with D tentatively TRBD2 (6 bases). From germline, CDR1 is SGHNT and CDR2 YYREEE (reference sequence). The CDR3 length is 15 residues. Trimming removed 3 bases from V and 2 bases from J, with 13 bases in between. Here the CDR3 DNA reads TGTGCCAGCAGCTCGGGGGAACGGCCCACAGATACGCAGTATTTT. It codes for CASSSGERPTDTQYF. The full variable domain, completed using reference TRBV5-4 and TRBJ2-3, is ETGVTQSPTHLIKTRGQQVTLRCSSQSGHNTVSWYQQALGQGPQFIFQYYREEENGRGNFPPRFSGLQFPNYSSELNVNALELDDSALYLCASSSGERPTDTQYFGPGTRLTVL.

The chain couples TRBV5-1 to TRBJ2-2; D is perhaps TRBD1 (6 bases). The CDR3 loop spans 14 amino acids. The V and J ends lost 5 bases and 5 bases respectively, with 13 bases between them. Germline V gives CDR1 SGHRS, CDR2 YFSETQ. CDR3 DNA: TGCGCCAGCAGTAGGACAGAGGGGACCGGGGAGCTGTTTTTT. Translating gives CASSRTEGTGELFF.

V is TRBV7-9 and J is TRBJ1-1; D not certain. Germline V gene lookup returns CDR1 SEHNR and CDR2 FQNEAQ (reference sequence). With 5 bases removed from V and 4 bases from J, the gap between germline ends came to 11 bases. The CDR3 totals 13 residues. CDR3 DNA: TGTGCCAGCAGCCGAGAGGTGGGCACTGAAGCTTTCTTT. The encoded protein is CASSREVGTEAFF.

The chain uses TRBV5-1 and TRBJ2-1, with D possibly matching TRBD1 (6 bases). The ends were cut back, 7 bases at V and 1 base at J, with 15 bases in the middle. CDR3 length: 15 amino acids. Germline CDR1 and CDR2: SGHRS and YFSETQ. The chain's CDR3 is CASGPVDRSYNEQFF. Here the CDR3 DNA reads TGCGCCAGCGGACCGGTGGACAGATCCTACAATGAGCAGTTCTTC.

This clone came up once. This chain connects TRBV30 to TRBJ1-5, with D unresolved. Germline CDR1 reads GTSNPN; CDR2 reads SVGIG (reference sequence). V lost 0 bases, J lost 2 bases, and 14 bases lay in between. There are 16 residues in the CDR3. CDR3 loop: CAWSVRLFGGNQPQHF. The CDR3 DNA reads TGTGCCTGGAGTGTACGGCTTTTCGGGGGCAATCAGCCCCAGCATTTT. Variable domain in full (rest from reference TRBV30 and TRBJ1-5): SQTIHQWPATLVQPVGSPLSLECTVEGTSNPNLYWYRQAAGRGLQLLFYSVGIGQISSEVPQNLSASRPQDRQFILSSKKLLLSDSGFYLCAWSVRLFGGNQPQHFGDGTRLSIL.

V and J are TRBV4-2 and TRBJ1-5; D gene ambiguous. V dropped 1 base and J dropped 0 bases, with 7 bases sitting between them. The germline V gene encodes CDR1 LGHNA and CDR2 YNFKEQ. This CDR3 is 15 amino acids long. CDR3 nucleotides: TGTGCCAGCAGCCAAGGAATCCATAGCAATCAGCCCCAGCATTTT. Translation: CASSQGIHSNQPQHF.

V and J are TRBV7-2 and TRBJ2-7; 10 bases line up with TRBD2. The ends lost 1 base at V and 6 bases at J; junction bases unmatched: 6. From germline, CDR1 is SGHTA and CDR2 FQGNSA. The CDR3 sequence is 15 residues long. CDR3 DNA sequence: TGTGCCAGCAGCTTAGTCGGGACTAGCGTTAGCGAGCAGTACTTC. Translation: CASSLVGTSVSEQYF.

This clone was counted once. The genes are TRBV12-3 or TRBV12-4 and TRBJ2-3; D is unresolved. The CDR3 has 11 amino acids. The V gene lost 7 bases and the J gene lost 8 bases, with 10 bases spanning the gap. CDR3 region: CASTRTGTQYF. CDR3 in DNA: TGTGCCAGCACCCGAACGGGTACGCAGTATTTT.

V and J are TRBV12-5 and TRBJ1-3; the D is unclear. Germline V CDR1 and CDR2: LGHNT, FRNRAP. The CDR3 is 14 amino acids. Trimming removed 4 bases from V and 2 bases from J, with 9 bases in between. The CDR3 loop is CASGSTGTGNTIYF. The DNA for the CDR3 is TGTGCTAGTGGTTCCACGGGAACTGGAAACACCATATATTTT.

The gene calls are TRBV5-5 and TRBJ2-7; D may be TRBD1 or TRBD2 (5 bases each). Germline lookup yields CDR1 SGHKS and CDR2 YYEKEE (reference sequence). Trimming cost V 4 bases and J 0 bases, with 11 bases left between them. This CDR3 spans 14 amino acids. The CDR3 DNA reads TGTGCCAGCAGCGTATCTGGGACCTCCTACGAGCAGTACTTC. This gives the protein CASSVSGTSYEQYF.

Notes on this clone: Mismatch with germline at one junction end may stem from a read error. The rearrangement links TRBV7-9 to TRBJ1-5; TRBD1 agrees at 7 bases. The CDR3 has 14 residues. CDR1 and CDR2 from the germline V gene are SEHNR and FQNEAQ (reference sequence). The CDR3 region has the DNA TGTGCCAGCAGCGTAGCCGACAGGGATCAGCCCCAGCATTTT. Protein sequence: CASSVADRDQPQHF.